The 5 T cell receptor beta chains reported below all come from one sample, sequenced in a study of blood T cell repertoires in COVID-19 (dated by TCRdb to about 2020). Library method: the immunoSEQ multiplex PCR assay. The table comes from immuneACCESS by way of TCRdb, which keeps in-frame sequences with V and J called. Part of the clones is missing from these tables; in studies checked, under half for an unresolved V gene and the rest for unknown reasons. The sample contains fewer than 150,000 clones, more than 80% of them found a single time. The ten top clones hold approximately 4.5% of the sample. The sample taken for sequencing was peripheral blood. These receptors originate from a woman in her forties or fifties with acute or convalescent COVID-19.

The chain is built from TRBV30 and TRBJ2-6, with D perhaps TRBD1 (5 bases). V was cut by 0 bases and J by 0 bases, with 12 bases left in between. The CDR3 length is 17 residues. From germline, CDR1 is GTSNPN and CDR2 SVGIG (reference sequence). The CDR3 coding sequence is TGTGCCTGGAGTGTAGGATTAGACAGCTCTGGGGCCAACGTCCTGACTTTC. Protein: CAWSVGLDSSGANVLTF.

The chain links TRBV28 to TRBJ1-4; weak D call: TRBD1 (5 bases). Trimming shortened V by 10 bases and J by 6 bases, and 15 bases separated the two germline ends. The CDR3 has 13 residues. CDR1 is MDHEN, CDR2 SYDVKM, per germline. CDR3 nucleotides: TGTGCCATCAATAACCGGGGGGATGAAAAACTGTTTTTT. Its protein is CAINNRGDEKLFF.

This clone was recorded once. The chain recombines TRBV9 with TRBJ1-6, with 9 bases fitting TRBD1. Germline V gene data show CDR1 as SGDLS and CDR2 as YYNGEE. This CDR3 spans 15 amino acids. The trim removed 4 bases at V and 9 bases at J, leaving 8 bases unmatched. CDR3 residues: CASSSHRGLLSPLHF. In DNA, the CDR3 is TGTGCCAGCAGCTCCCACAGGGGGCTTCTTTCACCCCTCCACTTT. Combining the CDR3 with reference TRBV9 and TRBJ1-6 gives the whole variable domain DSGVTQTPKHLITATGQRVTLRCSPRSGDLSVYWYQQSLDQGLQFLIQYYNGEERAKGNILERFSAQQFPDLHSELNLSSLELGDSALYFCASSSHRGLLSPLHFGNGTRLTVT.

In its sample, this clone was seen once. The chain joins TRBV7-2 to TRBJ1-6; D not certain. Trimming took 2 bases from V and 7 from J, leaving 12 bases between them. The germline gives CDR1 SGHTA, CDR2 FQGNSA. The CDR3 covers 15 residues. The CDR3 reads CASSLSTGYNSPLHF. CDR3 coding DNA: TGTGCCAGCAGCTTATCGACGGGGTACAATTCACCCCTCCACTTT.

The chain couples TRBV19 to TRBJ1-4; no reliable D call. V was trimmed by 10 bases and J by 7 bases, leaving 25 bases between them. CDR1 is LNHDA, CDR2 SQIVND, per germline (reference sequence). This CDR3 is built from 16 residues. The CDR3 nucleotides read TGTGCCACCAGACCCCCCGCTTCCCTCGGGAGTGAAAAACTGTTTTTT. The encoded protein is CATRPPASLGSEKLFF.